Below, 15 T cell receptor beta chains from the same sample are listed, as sequenced in a study of identical twins. One entry per CDR3 protein results from TCRdb running MiXCR on the 5' RACE reads. This sample has around 100,000 distinct CDR3 sequences; 5.9% occur once, and the top ten carry around 12%. Source material: memory T cells sorted from blood. The receptors originated from a woman between 45 and 65 years old in good health.

This clonotype was seen a few times. This sequence joins TRBV20-1 and TRBJ2-5; D is possibly TRBD2 (5 bases). Germline V gene lookup returns CDR1 DFQATT and CDR2 SNEGSKA (reference sequence). Trimming cost V 3 bases and J 0 bases, with 8 bases left between them. The CDR3 runs 13 residues. CDR3 sequence: CSARSDYQETQYF. For the CDR3, the DNA is TGCAGTGCTAGGTCGGACTACCAAGAGACCCAGTACTTC.

This chain links TRBV12-5 with TRBJ2-7; perhaps TRBD2 as D (6 bases). The CDR3 loop spans 13 amino acids. Germline V lookup: CDR1 LGHNT, CDR2 FRNRAP. CDR3 loop: CASGPQFGGPADV. CDR3 DNA sequence: TGTGCTAGTGGTCCGCAATTCGGGGGTCCGGCGGACGTC.

The table lists this clonotype with many counts. In DNA form, the CDR3 reads TGTGCCATCAGGGGGACAGGGTTTGAGGAACTGTTTTTT. Its translation is CAIRGTGFEELFF. The chain is built from TRBV10-3 and TRBJ1-4; 9 positions agree with TRBD1. CDR1 is ENHRY and CDR2 is SYGVKD in the germline V gene. V was pared by 6 bases and J by 12 bases, with 8 bases of the junction left unmatched. CDR3 length equals 13 residues.

This clonotype was recorded only once. The J gene is TRBJ1-1, the V gene TRBV10-1; D not certain. The CDR3 has 13 residues. V lost 3 bases and J 0 bases, leaving 5 bases between the germline ends. Germline loops: CDR1 WNHNN, CDR2 SYGVQD (reference sequence). CDR3 in DNA: TGCGCCAGCAGTGATACAGTGAACACTGAAGCTTTCTTT. Translation: CASSDTVNTEAFF.

In its sample, this clonotype was seen many times. V gene TRBV25-1 combines with J gene TRBJ2-1; no definite D call. This CDR3 comprises 12 residues. The germline V gene encodes CDR1 MGHDK and CDR2 SYGVNS. Trimming removed 6 bases at V and 3 bases at J, with 6 bases between. Here the CDR3 reads CASRRLYNEQFF. Here the CDR3 DNA reads TGTGCCAGCAGACGACTCTACAATGAGCAGTTCTTC.

There are many counts of this clonotype. The chain joins TRBV6-1 to TRBJ1-3; D not certain. CDR1 and CDR2 from the germline V gene are MNHNS and SASEGT. Trimming cost V 3 bases and J 5 bases, with 5 bases left between them. This CDR3 region has 12 residues. Here the CDR3 reads CASSDIRNTIYF. Written as DNA, the CDR3 is TGTGCCAGCAGTGATATCAGAAACACCATATATTTT.

The chain is built from TRBV19 and TRBJ1-5, with TRBD1 identical over 10 bases. Germline trimming cut 4 bases from V and 0 bases from J; bases unmatched to any gene: 9. The CDR3 spans 18 residues. The germline V gene encodes CDR1 LNHDA and CDR2 SQIVND (reference sequence). In DNA form, the CDR3 reads TGTGCCAGTAGTACCCTAGACAGGGGGCTTGATAGCAATCAGCCCCAGCATTTT. Translating gives CASSTLDRGLDSNQPQHF.

There are many counts of this clonotype. The rearrangement links TRBV5-1 to TRBJ2-1; TRBD2 matches at 14 bases. The CDR3 loop spans 14 amino acids. Germline V gene data show CDR1 as SGHRS and CDR2 as YFSETQ. V dropped 5 bases and J dropped 7; count of bases not matched to a gene: 2. DNA for the CDR3: TGCGCCAGCAGGGGGACTAGCGGGAGAAATGAGCAGTTCTTC. Its protein product is CASRGTSGRNEQFF.

This clonotype occurred many times. The rearrangement links TRBV3-1 to TRBJ1-1, with D uncertain. The germline gives CDR1 LGHDT, CDR2 YNNKEL (reference sequence). The CDR3 length is 15 residues. V was clipped by 2 bases and J by 1 base, with 11 bases between them. In nucleotides, the CDR3 is TGTGCCAGCAGCCAACGGTTGCTGTCGAACACTGAAGCTTTCTTT. Amino acids: CASSQRLLSNTEAFF.

This clonotype has ten or more counts. The chain recombines TRBV3-1 with TRBJ1-6; a possible D gene is TRBD1 (6 bases). Trimming took off 4 bases at V and 8 bases at J, with 15 bases between the two ends. The CDR3 extends over 15 amino acids. The germline V gene has CDR1 LGHDT and CDR2 YNNKEL (reference sequence). CDR3 amino acids: CASSRITGMDSPLHF. The CDR3 DNA is TGTGCCAGCAGCCGCATAACAGGGATGGATTCACCCCTCCACTTT.

This clonotype was observed many times. The chain carries TRBV7-9 and TRBJ1-3; TRBD1 is a possible D gene (5 bases). This CDR3 comprises 15 residues. Germline CDR1 and CDR2: SEHNR and FQNEAQ (reference sequence). Trimming shortened V by 2 bases and J by 2 bases, and 10 bases separated the two germline ends. CDR3 amino acids: CASSLQGGAGNTIYF. The CDR3 coding sequence is TGTGCCAGCAGCTTACAGGGAGGAGCTGGAAACACCATATATTTT.

The chain joins TRBV7-2 to TRBJ2-3; D is possibly TRBD2 (6 bases). Germline CDR1 reads SGHTA; CDR2 reads FQGNSA. Deletions cut 1 base from V and 2 bases from J, with 13 bases between. There are 16 residues in the CDR3. CDR3 in DNA: TGTGCCAGCAGCTTAGTGGGCGGGAAAACCACAGATACGCAGTATTTT. It is translated as CASSLVGGKTTDTQYF. The variable domain in full, with the rest retrieved from reference TRBV7-2 and TRBJ2-3, is GAGVSQSPSNKVTEKGKDVELRCDPISGHTALYWYRQSLGQGLEFLIYFQGNSAPDKSGLPSDRFSAERTGGSVSTLTIQRTQQEDSAVYLCASSLVGGKTTDTQYFGPGTRLTVL.

This clonotype was recorded many times. The DNA for the CDR3 is TGCAGTGCTAGATTCGGGACTAGCGGGAGTTACGAGCAGTACTTC. It specifies CSARFGTSGSYEQYF. The rearrangement links TRBV20-1 to TRBJ2-7; 14 bases map to TRBD2. V trimming: 2 bases; J trimming: 4 bases; junction bases outside the gene matches: 4. Germline assignment: CDR1 DFQATT and CDR2 SNEGSKA (reference sequence). CDR3 length equals 15 residues.

This clonotype was counted many times. CDR3 sequence (DNA): TGTGCCAGCAGTTCCACCGGGGAGCTGTTTTTT. It specifies CASSSTGELFF. J is TRBJ2-2 and V is TRBV6-2 or TRBV6-3; D not certain. The length of the CDR3 is 11 residues. Trimming removed 4 bases at V and 4 bases at J, with 1 base between. Germline loops: CDR1 MNHEY, CDR2 SVGEGT.

The V call is TRBV7-9, the J call TRBJ2-3; D possibly corresponds to TRBD1 (6 bases). The CDR3 consists of 15 residues. V was clipped by 5 bases and J by 4 bases, with 16 bases between them. Looked up from germline, CDR1 is SEHNR and CDR2 is FQNEAQ (reference sequence). The DNA for the CDR3 is TGTGCCAGCAGCGCACCTTCCACAGGGCCAGATACGCAGTATTTT. It codes for CASSAPSTGPDTQYF.